These 30 T cell receptor beta chains came from one sample sequenced in a study of T cell responses to AZD1222 COVID-19 vaccine. Profiling relied on immunoSEQ multiplex PCR, and the TCRdb table lists in-frame clones only, not all of them. The sample has about 76,000 clones, 90% seen once. Sample: peripheral blood, taken on day 0 of AZD1222 vaccination. Source of these receptors: an adult in good health.

The table lists this clone with a count of one. The chain links TRBV10-3 to TRBJ2-7; 7 bases align to TRBD1. The CDR3 extends over 15 amino acids. The junction had 10 bases not matched to a gene; V was cut back by 6 bases and J by 2 bases. Germline lookup yields CDR1 ENHRY and CDR2 SYGVKD. As DNA, the CDR3 is TGTGCCATCAGGGGGGACAGCTCCGTAACCTACGAGCAGTACTTC. Protein product: CAIRGDSSVTYEQYF.

The rearrangement uses TRBV6-5 and TRBJ1-6; D not resolved. This CDR3 is 12 amino acids long. The V and J ends lost 8 bases and 9 bases respectively, with 11 bases between them. Germline CDR1 MNHEY, CDR2 SVGAGI. The CDR3 sequence is CASGERGSPLHF. The CDR3 nucleotides are TGTGCCAGCGGAGAGCGGGGTTCACCCCTCCACTTT.

J is TRBJ2-3 and V is TRBV11-1; 13 positions agree with TRBD2. The ends lost 5 bases at V and 4 bases at J; junction bases unmatched: 3. CDR3 length equals 15 residues. Per the germline V gene, CDR1 is SGHAT and CDR2 is FQDESV (reference sequence). In DNA, the CDR3 is TGTGCCAGCAGCCTAGGACTAGCGGGAGCAGATACGCAGTATTTT. This translates into CASSLGLAGADTQYF.

This clone was seen a single time. The rearrangement uses TRBV6-1 and TRBJ1-2, with TRBD1 as a possible D gene (5 bases). The germline V gene has CDR1 MNHNS and CDR2 SASEGT. CDR3 size: 17 residues. The germline V and J ends were trimmed by 2 bases and 4 bases, with 20 bases remaining between them. The CDR3 nucleotides are TGTGCCAGCAGTGAATACTTTGGCCGGGACTCAGGCTATGGCTACACCTTC. Its translation: CASSEYFGRDSGYGYTF.

The chain links TRBV9 to TRBJ1-2; 7 bases are shared with TRBD1. J lost 3 bases, V lost 5 bases, and 16 bases had no gene match. Per the germline V gene, CDR1 is SGDLS and CDR2 is YYNGEE. CDR3 length: 17 amino acids. The DNA for the CDR3 is TGTGCCAGCAGTGAACTAAACCAAAGACAGGGACACTATGGCTACACCTTC. Translating gives CASSELNQRQGHYGYTF.

The rearrangement uses TRBV2 and TRBJ1-6; D remains ambiguous. This CDR3 comprises 15 residues. The germline V gene encodes CDR1 SNHLY and CDR2 FYNNEI. V was cut by 2 bases and J by 0 bases, with 5 bases left in between. CDR3 sequence reads: CASSEQSSYNSPLHF. The CDR3 region has the DNA TGTGCCAGCAGTGAACAGAGCTCCTATAATTCACCCCTCCACTTT.

The chain uses TRBV7-9 and TRBJ1-1; D is possibly TRBD1 (5 bases). V lost 4 bases and J lost 3, with 12 bases in between. The germline gives CDR1 SEHNR, CDR2 FQNEAQ (reference sequence). The CDR3 extends over 14 amino acids. In nucleotides, the CDR3 is TGTGCCAGCAGCTCCGGGACGTGGGACACTGAAGCTTTCTTT. It yields the protein CASSSGTWDTEAFF.

The chain links TRBV15 to TRBJ1-1, with D perhaps TRBD1 (5 bases). Trimming removed 1 base at V and 6 bases at J, with 12 bases between. CDR3 length: 14 residues. CDR1 and CDR2 (germline): LNHNV, YYDKDF (reference sequence). CDR3 sequence: CATSRAAGRAEAFF. The CDR3 DNA is TGTGCCACCAGCAGAGCGGCAGGGAGGGCTGAAGCTTTCTTT. Using reference TRBV15 and TRBJ1-1 for the parts outside the CDR3, the full variable domain is DAMVIQNPRYQVTQFGKPVTLSCSQTLNHNVMYWYQQKSSQAPKLLFHYYDKDFNNEADTPDNFQSRRPNTSFCFLDIRSPGLGDTAMYLCATSRAAGRAEAFFGQGTRLTVV.

The genes are TRBV25-1 and TRBJ1-2; D remains ambiguous. The germline V gene has CDR1 MGHDK and CDR2 SYGVNS. The V and J ends lost 0 bases and 5 bases respectively, with 7 bases between them. CDR3 size: 13 residues. Written as DNA, the CDR3 is TGTGCCAGCAGTGAATATGGGGAATATGGCTACACCTTC. Translated, it gives CASSEYGEYGYTF.

This chain links TRBV2 with TRBJ1-2; D is unclear. The CDR3 runs 15 residues. Germline values: CDR1 SNHLY, CDR2 FYNNEI. Trimming cost V 4 bases and J 2 bases, with 14 bases left between them. The CDR3 nucleotides read TGTGCCAGCAGTGTCGACACCGCGTCGAACTATGGCTACACCTTC. This sequence encodes CASSVDTASNYGYTF.

This clone was seen only once. This chain connects TRBV5-1 to TRBJ1-4, with D tentatively TRBD1 (5 bases). This CDR3 region has 14 residues. Germline V gene sequence: CDR1 SGHRS, CDR2 YFSETQ. V was cut by 4 bases and J by 8 bases, with 15 bases left in between. CDR3 residues: CASSQGNVREKLFF. As DNA, the CDR3 is TGCGCCAGCAGCCAGGGAAACGTTAGGGAAAAACTGTTTTTT.

The J gene is TRBJ1-5, the V gene TRBV5-6; unclear D gene. The germline V and J ends were trimmed by 2 bases and 2 bases, with 8 bases remaining between them. Germline values: CDR1 SGHDT, CDR2 YYEEEE. The CDR3 is 14 residues long. CDR3 DNA sequence: TGTGCCAGCAGCTTAGAAAGAGGCAATCAGCCCCAGCATTTT. Its translation: CASSLERGNQPQHF.

The chain carries TRBV30 and TRBJ2-1; 9 bases agree with TRBD2. The trim removed 5 bases at V and 9 bases at J, leaving 14 bases unmatched. The CDR3 has 15 residues. The germline CDR1 and CDR2 sequences are GTSNPN and SVGIG (reference sequence). Written as DNA, the CDR3 is TGTGCCTGGTCTCTCCTGCTTAGCGGGAGAGGTGAGCAGTTCTTC. This translates into CAWSLLLSGRGEQFF.

This rearrangement joins TRBV21-1 to TRBJ2-1. TRBV21-1 is classified as a pseudogene. The CDR3 is made up of 17 amino acids. The CDR3 here is CASSKWGAGRWFNEQFF. The CDR3 DNA reads as TGTGCCAGCAGCAAGTGGGGGGCCGGGAGATGGTTTAATGAGCAGTTCTTC.

The DNA for the CDR3 is TGTGCCTGGAGTGTATCGAAGCGGAACCCCACAGATACGCAGTATTTT. Translated: CAWSVSKRNPTDTQYF. This chain links TRBV30 with TRBJ2-3, with a tentative D call TRBD2 (5 bases). Germline assignment: CDR1 GTSNPN and CDR2 SVGIG (reference sequence). The CDR3 consists of 16 residues. The V end lost 0 bases, the J end lost 2 bases, and 15 bases lay between the germline ends.

The gene calls are TRBV19 and TRBJ1-2; the match to TRBD1 covers 12 bases. The CDR3 has 14 amino acids. The trim removed 8 bases at V and 7 bases at J, leaving 8 bases unmatched. Germline-derived CDR1 and CDR2 are LNHDA and SQIVND (reference sequence). The CDR3 DNA follows: TGTGCCAGTCTGGGACAGGGGGCGGAGGGTGGCTACACCTTC. It translates to CASLGQGAEGGYTF.

This clone was found once. The rearrangement uses TRBV5-1 and TRBJ2-5; D possibly corresponds to TRBD2 (7 bases). Germline V CDR1 and CDR2: SGHRS, YFSETQ. This CDR3 region has 15 residues. V was clipped by 3 bases and J by 4 bases, with 16 bases between them. The DNA of the CDR3 is TGCGCCAGCAGCTGGGGGGAGGGGGGGCGAGAGACCCAGTACTTC. It yields the protein CASSWGEGGRETQYF.

The chain recombines TRBV18 with TRBJ2-1; possible D gene TRBD2, 6 bases. The CDR3 sequence is 15 residues long. The ends were cut back, 6 bases at V and 4 bases at J, with 16 bases in the middle. Germline lookup yields CDR1 KGHSH and CDR2 LQKENI. The CDR3 sequence: CASSVGLATYNEQFF. CDR3 DNA: TGTGCCAGCTCGGTGGGACTTGCTACGTACAATGAGCAGTTCTTC.

The chain uses TRBV12-3 or TRBV12-4 and TRBJ1-2; D unresolved. There are 11 residues in the CDR3. V lost 6 bases and J 8 bases, leaving 10 bases between the germline ends. The CDR3 is CASSLVGGYTF. For the CDR3, the DNA is TGTGCCAGCAGCCTTGTAGGGGGCTACACCTTC.

J is TRBJ2-3 and V is TRBV24-1; a weak D match, TRBD2 (6 bases). CDR3 size: 13 residues. In germline, CDR1 is KGHDR, CDR2 SFDVKD. The germline V and J ends were trimmed by 9 bases and 2 bases, with 11 bases remaining between them. CDR3 in DNA: TGTGCCACCGGAGGGGAGGTCACAGATACGCAGTATTTT. This codes for CATGGEVTDTQYF.

This clone was detected only once. This chain links TRBV30 with TRBJ1-3, with TRBD1 matching 8 bases. Germline V CDR1 and CDR2: GTSNPN, SVGIG (reference sequence). Losses at the gene ends were 3 bases for V and 3 bases for J; bases not matched to a gene: 7. The CDR3 has 15 amino acids. The CDR3 loop is CAWSRTGLVGNTIYF. DNA for the CDR3: TGTGCCTGGAGCCGGACAGGGTTGGTTGGAAACACCATATATTTT.

This chain uses TRBV7-8 with TRBJ1-5, with D possibly TRBD1 on 6 matching bases. The CDR3 is made up of 15 amino acids. Germline CDR1 reads SGHVS; CDR2 reads FQNEAQ. The CDR3 here is CATTGGLSGNQPQHF. Written as DNA, the CDR3 is TGTGCGACAACGGGGGGGCTCAGTGGGAATCAGCCCCAGCATTTT.

The chain has TRBV19 and TRBJ2-1, with 9 nucleotides matching TRBD1. Germline V gene lookup returns CDR1 LNHDA and CDR2 SQIVND (reference sequence). CDR3 size: 15 residues. V lost 8 bases to trimming and J lost 6 bases; unmatched junction nucleotides: 11. CDR3 sequence (DNA): TGTGCCAGTTACGATCCGGGACAGGGTACCAATGAGCAGTTCTTC. Translation: CASYDPGQGTNEQFF.

The rearrangement uses TRBV7-9 and TRBJ2-3; tentatively, D is TRBD2 (6 bases). Trimming left V 6 bases short and J 2 bases short, with 18 bases between. Germline lookup yields CDR1 SEHNR and CDR2 FQNEAQ (reference sequence). CDR3 size: 16 residues. The CDR3 here is CASRWDGRGSTDTQYF. In DNA form, the CDR3 reads TGTGCCAGCAGGTGGGACGGGAGAGGGTCCACAGATACGCAGTATTTT.

This clone was counted a single time. V gene TRBV5-1 combines with J gene TRBJ2-5, with D perhaps TRBD2 (5 bases). The ends were cut back, 0 bases at V and 2 bases at J, with 11 bases in the middle. The CDR3 contains 15 residues. Germline CDR1 reads SGHRS; CDR2 reads YFSETQ. DNA of the CDR3: TGCGCCAGCAGCTTGGCCGGGGAGATACAAGAGACCCAGTACTTC. Translated: CASSLAGEIQETQYF.

V and J are TRBV27 and TRBJ1-1, with a weak D call TRBD1 (5 bases). Deletions cut 5 bases from V and 1 base from J, with 14 bases between. This CDR3 has 15 amino acids. The germline V gene has CDR1 MNHEY and CDR2 SMNVEV (reference sequence). The CDR3 reads CASSRGRWGNTEAFF. CDR3 nucleotide sequence: TGTGCCAGCAGTCGGGGCAGGTGGGGGAACACTGAAGCTTTCTTT.

The V and J genes are TRBV5-4 and TRBJ2-7; 9 bases fit TRBD1. V was clipped by 3 bases and J by 4 bases; unmatched bases: 5. The CDR3 sequence is 14 residues long. Germline V lookup: CDR1 SGHNT, CDR2 YYREEE (reference sequence). The CDR3 region is CASSSRDREYEQYF. The CDR3 bases are TGTGCCAGCAGCTCCCGGGACAGGGAATACGAGCAGTACTTC.

The gene calls are TRBV5-4 and TRBJ1-6; 7 nucleotides match TRBD1. Germline V gene lookup returns CDR1 SGHNT and CDR2 YYREEE (reference sequence). The CDR3 covers 12 residues. V was pared by 4 bases and J by 9 bases, with 1 base of the junction left unmatched. The CDR3 coding sequence is TGTGCCAGCAGCCAGGGGGTTTCACCCCTCCACTTT. This gives the protein CASSQGVSPLHF.

The chain employs TRBV6-5 and TRBJ1-5; D is uncertain. This CDR3 has 14 residues. CDR1 is MNHEY and CDR2 is SVGAGI in the germline V gene. V was clipped by 0 bases and J by 1 base, with 4 bases between them. CDR3 nucleotides: TGTGCCAGCAGTTACTCGTCGAGCAATCAGCCCCAGCATTTT. As protein: CASSYSSSNQPQHF.

The gene calls are TRBV6-1 and TRBJ1-6; D gene uncertain. This CDR3 contains 13 residues. V was cut by 0 bases and J by 11 bases, with 8 bases left in between. The germline gives CDR1 MNHNS, CDR2 SASEGT. Here the CDR3 DNA reads TGTGCCAGCAGTGAAGCGCTCAGTACACCCCTCCACTTT. As protein: CASSEALSTPLHF.